A single sample gave rise to the 17 T cell receptor beta chains below, sequenced in a study of identical twins (TCRdb year 2016). Libraries came from 5' RACE. Sequencing was performed on an Illumina HiSeq 2000. TCRdb reprocessing: public reads trimmed at Q25 with fastp, clones called with MiXCR, in-frame beta chains kept. Identical CDR3 protein sequences are pooled into one entry, listed with their most common genes and DNA. This sample has some 500,000 distinct CDR3 sequences in its table, and roughly 13% of those were observed once. The top ten clones comprise about 1% of the sample. The same data also contributed to another study, on yellow fever vaccine responses in identical twins.

Sequencing used CD4+ T cells sorted from blood. Receptors were obtained from a woman aged 18-29 years in good health.

This clonotype showed up just a few times. The V call is TRBV12-3 or TRBV12-4, the J call TRBJ2-3; D might be TRBD1 or TRBD2, each matching 6 bases. Deletions cut 6 bases from V and 3 bases from J, with 22 bases between. The CDR3 loop spans 17 amino acids. The CDR3 DNA reads TGTGCCAGCAGCAGCGGGTTTCGGGAAGGGGGGACAGATACGCAGTATTTT. Protein: CASSSGFREGGTDTQYF.

The chain joins TRBV28 to TRBJ2-7, with TRBD1 identical over 9 bases. The germline CDR1 and CDR2 sequences are MDHEN and SYDVKM. J was trimmed by 7 bases and V by 7 bases; bases with no gene match: 14. This CDR3 has 15 amino acids. CDR3 sequence: CASNLGTGPLSEQYF. The DNA for the CDR3 is TGTGCCAGCAACCTTGGGACAGGGCCCCTTTCGGAGCAGTACTTC. Variable domain in full (rest from reference TRBV28 and TRBJ2-7): DVKVTQSSRYLVKRTGEKVFLECVQDMDHENMFWYRQDPGLGLRLIYFSYDVKMKEKGDIPEGYSVSREKKERFSLILESASTNQTSMYLCASNLGTGPLSEQYFGPGTRLTVT.

This clonotype was counted a few times. The junction differs from germline at one of its ends, possibly a read error. The chain joins TRBV5-6 to TRBJ2-1; TRBD2 is a possible D gene (6 bases). Germline CDR1 and CDR2: SGHDT and YYEEEE. This CDR3 spans 16 amino acids. The CDR3 DNA reads TGTGCCAGCACCTTGGGGGGAGGAAGCTCCTACAATGAGCAGTTCTTC. Residues: CASTLGGGSSYNEQFF.

The gene calls are TRBV12-3 or TRBV12-4 and TRBJ1-2; 10 bases fit TRBD1. Losses at the gene ends were 7 bases for V and 7 bases for J; bases not matched to a gene: 9. The CDR3 length is 14 residues. This CDR3 reads CASTPGQGFVGYTF. The CDR3 DNA is TGTGCCAGCACCCCGGGACAGGGGTTTGTTGGCTACACCTTC.

This clonotype was picked up many times. The CDR3 DNA is TGTGCCAGCAGCCAAATCCCAGAGACCCAGTACTTC. Its translation: CASSQIPETQYF. The chain carries TRBV3-1 and TRBJ2-5; D is ambiguous. Deletions cut 2 bases from V and 4 bases from J, with 5 bases between. CDR1 and CDR2 (germline): LGHDT, YNNKEL (reference sequence). The CDR3 is made up of 12 amino acids.

In its sample, this clonotype was seen many times. The chain links TRBV7-2 to TRBJ2-1; 10 bases agree with TRBD1. J lost 6 bases, V lost 3 bases, and 11 bases had no gene match. The CDR3 has 17 amino acids. The germline gives CDR1 SGHTA, CDR2 FQGNSA. CDR3 amino acids: CASSLVRTGGIFNEQFF. The DNA for the CDR3 is TGTGCCAGCAGCTTGGTACGGACAGGGGGTATTTTCAATGAGCAGTTCTTC.

The J gene is TRBJ2-3, the V gene TRBV2; perhaps D is TRBD1 or TRBD2 (5 bases each). This CDR3 region has 12 residues. CDR1 is SNHLY, CDR2 FYNNEI, per germline. Trimming removed 8 bases from V and 6 bases from J, with 12 bases in between. CDR3 bases: TGTGCCAGCCGGACGGGGCCCGATACGCAGTATTTT. This gives the protein CASRTGPDTQYF.

This clonotype has a handful of counts. This chain connects TRBV7-6 to TRBJ2-7, with a weak D call TRBD1 (5 bases). V lost 0 bases, J lost 0 bases, and 12 bases lay in between. There are 16 residues in the CDR3. Germline CDR1 is SGHVS and CDR2 is FNYEAQ. Written as DNA, the CDR3 is TGTGCCAGCAGCTTAGCGGGGCCGGCGAGCTCCTACGAGCAGTACTTC. This gives the protein CASSLAGPASSYEQYF.

The rearrangement links TRBV14 to TRBJ2-5, with D possibly being TRBD1 (5 bases). V lost 5 bases and J 3 bases, leaving 13 bases between the germline ends. This CDR3 has 14 residues. Germline V CDR1 and CDR2: SGHDN, FVKESK. CDR3 sequence: CASSFRQGKETQYF. The CDR3 nucleotides are TGTGCCAGCAGCTTCCGCCAGGGAAAAGAGACCCAGTACTTC.

This rearrangement joins TRBV11-1 to TRBJ1-1; D perhaps matches TRBD1 (6 bases). CDR3 length: 14 residues. Trimming took 5 bases from V and 8 from J, leaving 18 bases between them. The germline V gene encodes CDR1 SGHAT and CDR2 FQDESV (reference sequence). CDR3 in amino acids: CASSPRGAATEAFF. For the CDR3, the DNA is TGTGCCAGCAGCCCACGGGGGGCCGCCACGGAAGCTTTCTTT.

CDR3 region: CSVDRLAGGQGLIETQYF. CDR3 in DNA: TGCAGCGTTGATAGGCTAGCGGGAGGCCAGGGCTTGATTGAGACCCAGTACTTC. The rearrangement joins TRBV29-1 to TRBJ2-5; 11 bases are a match to TRBD2. The length of the CDR3 is 18 residues. Trimming cost V 3 bases and J 5 bases; bases outside gene matches: 17. Per germline, CDR1 SQVTM and CDR2 ANQGSEA.

The rearrangement joins TRBV29-1 to TRBJ1-1, with D possibly TRBD1 on 5 matching bases. The V gene lost 4 bases and the J gene lost 1 base, with 13 bases spanning the gap. Germline V gives CDR1 SQVTM, CDR2 ANQGSEA. The CDR3 is 14 residues long. CDR3 in DNA: TGCAGCGTTGGGGTGAGGGGCGGGAACACTGAAGCTTTCTTT. It translates to CSVGVRGGNTEAFF.

The CDR3 DNA sequence: TGTGCCAGCAGTTTAAGCTCGGCCGGCAGGGATACGCAGTATTTT. Translation gives CASSLSSAGRDTQYF. The rearrangement links TRBV27 to TRBJ2-3; D not resolved. V lost 2 bases and J lost 6, with 15 bases in between. The CDR3 extends over 15 amino acids. Germline CDR1 MNHEY, CDR2 SMNVEV (reference sequence).

This chain links TRBV6-1 with TRBJ2-1; D possibly corresponds to TRBD1 (6 bases). V was cut by 5 bases and J by 7 bases, with 15 bases left in between. This CDR3 is 14 amino acids long. Germline CDR1 reads MNHNS; CDR2 reads SASEGT. CDR3 DNA sequence: TGTGCCAGCAGTAAACCCACAGGGAGTAATGAGCAGTTCTTC. This encodes CASSKPTGSNEQFF.

The chain carries TRBV5-4 and TRBJ2-1; 10 positions match TRBD2. The CDR3 spans 15 residues. Trimming cost V 3 bases and J 5 bases; bases outside gene matches: 5. The germline gives CDR1 SGHNT, CDR2 YYREEE (reference sequence). The CDR3 loop reads CASSSGLAKNNEQFF. The CDR3 DNA sequence: TGTGCCAGCAGCTCGGGACTAGCGAAGAACAATGAGCAGTTCTTC.

This clonotype was counted ten times or more. The rearrangement uses TRBV6-5 and TRBJ2-7; D is perhaps TRBD2 (6 bases). Germline V gives CDR1 MNHEY, CDR2 SVGAGI. Trimming stripped 2 bases from V and 4 bases from J, with 12 bases between. The CDR3 consists of 14 residues. CDR3 amino acids: CASSYGLASYEQYF. The CDR3 DNA sequence: TGTGCCAGCAGTTACGGTCTAGCGTCGTACGAGCAGTACTTC.

The chain links TRBV3-1 to TRBJ2-1, with 10 positions matching TRBD1. Germline trimming cut 3 bases from V and 8 bases from J; bases unmatched to any gene: 7. The CDR3 contains 15 residues. Germline assignment: CDR1 LGHDT and CDR2 YNNKEL (reference sequence). Here the CDR3 DNA reads TGTGCCAGCAGCCAGTGGGACAGGGGAGATCATGAGCAGTTCTTC. The encoded protein is CASSQWDRGDHEQFF.